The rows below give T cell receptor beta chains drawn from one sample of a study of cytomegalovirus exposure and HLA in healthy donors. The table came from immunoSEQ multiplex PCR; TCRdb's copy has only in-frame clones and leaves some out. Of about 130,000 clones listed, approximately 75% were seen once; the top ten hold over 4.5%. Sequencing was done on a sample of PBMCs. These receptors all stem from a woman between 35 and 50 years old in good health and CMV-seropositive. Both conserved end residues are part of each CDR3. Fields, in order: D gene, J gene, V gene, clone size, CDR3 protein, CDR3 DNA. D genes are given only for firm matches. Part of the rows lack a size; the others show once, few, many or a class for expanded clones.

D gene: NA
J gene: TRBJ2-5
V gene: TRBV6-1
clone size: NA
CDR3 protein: CASTSAGLYETQYF
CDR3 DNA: TGTGCCAGCACGTCGGCGGGTTTGTACGAGACCCAGTACTTC

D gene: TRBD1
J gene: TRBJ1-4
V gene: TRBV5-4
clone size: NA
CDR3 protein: CASSGQGEEKLFF
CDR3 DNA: TGTGCCAGCAGCGGACAGGGTGAAGAAAAACTGTTTTTT

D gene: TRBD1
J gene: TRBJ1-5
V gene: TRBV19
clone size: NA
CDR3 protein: CASNWRTGIQPQHF
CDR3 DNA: TGTGCCAGTAATTGGAGGACAGGGATTCAGCCCCAGCATTTT

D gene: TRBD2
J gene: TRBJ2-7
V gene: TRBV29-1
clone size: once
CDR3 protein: CSVEDLLAGGSREQYF
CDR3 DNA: TGCAGCGTTGAAGATTTACTAGCGGGAGGGTCTAGGGAGCAGTACTTC

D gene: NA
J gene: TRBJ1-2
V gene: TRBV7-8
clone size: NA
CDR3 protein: CASSLGTDNYGYTF
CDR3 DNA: TGTGCCAGCAGCTTAGGGACAGATAACTATGGCTACACCTTC

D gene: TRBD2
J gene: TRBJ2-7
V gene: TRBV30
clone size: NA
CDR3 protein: CAWSAGLAGGRWFYEQYF
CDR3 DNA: TGTGCCTGGAGTGCGGGACTAGCGGGAGGGCGATGGTTCTACGAGCAGTACTTC

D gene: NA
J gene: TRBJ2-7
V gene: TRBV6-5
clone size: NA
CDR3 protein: CASSSGTLEQYF
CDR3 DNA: TGTGCCAGCAGTTCAGGGACTCTCGAGCAGTACTTC

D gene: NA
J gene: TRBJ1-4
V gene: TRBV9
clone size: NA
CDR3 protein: CASSVGIQHNEKLFF
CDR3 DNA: TGTGCCAGCAGCGTAGGGATACAGCATAATGAAAAACTGTTTTTT

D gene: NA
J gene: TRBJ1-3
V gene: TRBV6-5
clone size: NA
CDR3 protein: CASSYSTAGNTIYF
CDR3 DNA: TGTGCCAGCAGTTACTCGACAGCTGGAAACACCATATATTTT

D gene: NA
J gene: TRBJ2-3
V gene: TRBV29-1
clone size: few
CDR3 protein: CSVGAAGLTTDTQYF
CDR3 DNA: TGCAGCGTTGGGGCCGCCGGACTTACCACAGATACGCAGTATTTT

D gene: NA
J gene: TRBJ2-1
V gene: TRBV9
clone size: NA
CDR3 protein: CASSPGTTYNEQFF
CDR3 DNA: TGTGCCAGCAGCCCCGGGACAACTTACAATGAGCAGTTCTTC

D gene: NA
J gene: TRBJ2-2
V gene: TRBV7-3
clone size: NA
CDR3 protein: CASSFMRSGELFF
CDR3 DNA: TGTGCCAGCAGCTTTATGAGGTCCGGGGAGCTGTTTTTT

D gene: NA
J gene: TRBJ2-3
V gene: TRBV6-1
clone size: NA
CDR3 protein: CASSDNTDTQYF
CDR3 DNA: TGTGCCAGCAGTGATAACACAGATACGCAGTATTTT

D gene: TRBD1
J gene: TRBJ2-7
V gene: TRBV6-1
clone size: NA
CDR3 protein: CASSGGQGIFEQYF
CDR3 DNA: TGTGCCAGCAGTGGGGGACAGGGGATCTTCGAGCAGTACTTC

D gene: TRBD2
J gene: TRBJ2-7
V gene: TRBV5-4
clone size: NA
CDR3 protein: CASSLVLAGRPYEQYF
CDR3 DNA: TGTGCCAGCAGCTTGGTACTAGCGGGGAGGCCCTACGAGCAGTACTTC

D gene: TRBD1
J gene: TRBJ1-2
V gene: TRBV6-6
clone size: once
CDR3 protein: CASIGQGENGYTF
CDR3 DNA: TGTGCCAGCATTGGCCAGGGGGAGAATGGCTACACCTTC

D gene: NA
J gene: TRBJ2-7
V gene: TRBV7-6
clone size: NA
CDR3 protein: CASSLLAGARYEQYF
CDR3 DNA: TGTGCCAGCAGCTTATTGGCAGGGGCCCGCTACGAGCAGTACTTC

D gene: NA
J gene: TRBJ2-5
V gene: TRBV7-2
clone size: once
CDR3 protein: CASSLVPPLRQVQETQYF
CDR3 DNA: TGTGCCAGCAGCTTAGTCCCACCGTTGAGACAGGTCCAAGAGACCCAATACTTC

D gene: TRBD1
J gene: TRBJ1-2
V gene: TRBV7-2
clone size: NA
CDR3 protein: CASSLSTGDVWGYTF
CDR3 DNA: TGTGCCAGCAGCTTAAGTACAGGGGATGTATGGGGCTACACCTTC

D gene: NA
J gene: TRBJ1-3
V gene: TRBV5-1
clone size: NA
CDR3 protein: CASSSRGSGNTIYF
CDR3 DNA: TGCGCCAGCAGCTCCAGGGGATCTGGAAACACCATATATTTT

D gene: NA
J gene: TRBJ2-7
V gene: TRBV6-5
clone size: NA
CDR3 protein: CASSPTGFAYEQYF
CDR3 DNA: TGTGCCAGCAGTCCTACAGGGTTCGCCTACGAGCAGTACTTC

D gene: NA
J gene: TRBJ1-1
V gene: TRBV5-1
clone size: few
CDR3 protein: CASSLGVNTEAFF
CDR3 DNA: TGCGCCAGCAGCTTGGGCGTGAACACTGAAGCTTTCTTT

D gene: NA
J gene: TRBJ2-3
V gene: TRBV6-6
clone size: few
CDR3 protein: CASRETLASDTQYF
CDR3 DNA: TGTGCCAGCAGAGAAACCCTAGCGTCAGATACGCAGTATTTT

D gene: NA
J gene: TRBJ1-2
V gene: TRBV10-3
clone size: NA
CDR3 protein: CAISERSASDYGYTF
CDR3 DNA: TGTGCCATCAGTGAACGGAGTGCCTCGGACTATGGCTACACCTTC

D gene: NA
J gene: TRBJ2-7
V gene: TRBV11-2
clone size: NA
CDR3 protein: CASSSGNSYEQYF
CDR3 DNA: TGTGCCAGCAGCTCAGGGAACTCCTACGAGCAGTACTTC

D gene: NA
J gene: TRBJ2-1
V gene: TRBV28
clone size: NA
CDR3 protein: CASSLRADEQFF
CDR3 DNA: TGTGCCAGCAGTTTGAGGGCCGATGAGCAGTTCTTC

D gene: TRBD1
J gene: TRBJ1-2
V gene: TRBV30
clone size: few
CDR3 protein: CAWSPGTGGYGYTF
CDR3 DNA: TGTGCCTGGAGTCCTGGGACAGGCGGCTATGGCTACACCTTC

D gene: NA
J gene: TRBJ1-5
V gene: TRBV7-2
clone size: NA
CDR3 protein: CASSLDAGGNQPQHF
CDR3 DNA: TGTGCCAGCAGCTTAGACGCAGGGGGCAATCAGCCCCAGCATTTT

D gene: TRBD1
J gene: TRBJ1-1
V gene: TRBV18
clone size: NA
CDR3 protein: CASSPEQGASGTEAFF
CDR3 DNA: TGTGCCAGCTCACCCGAGCAGGGGGCTTCGGGTACTGAAGCTTTCTTT

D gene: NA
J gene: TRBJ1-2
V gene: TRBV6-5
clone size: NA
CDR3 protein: CASSYGTANYGYTF
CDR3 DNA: TGTGCCAGCAGTTATGGTACAGCTAACTATGGCTACACCTTC

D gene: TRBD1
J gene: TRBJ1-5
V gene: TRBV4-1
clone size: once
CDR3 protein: CASSQTDRGNQPQHF
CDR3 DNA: TGCGCCAGCAGCCAAACGGACAGGGGCAATCAGCCTCAGCATTTT

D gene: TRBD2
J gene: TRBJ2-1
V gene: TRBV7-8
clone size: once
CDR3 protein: CASNSAWTSGRSYNEQFF
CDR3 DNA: TGTGCCAGCAACAGTGCGTGGACTAGCGGGAGAAGCTACAATGAGCAGTTCTTC

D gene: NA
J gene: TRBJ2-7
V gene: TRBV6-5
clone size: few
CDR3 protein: CASSPIQGDYEQYF
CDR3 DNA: TGTGCCAGCAGCCCGATACAGGGCGACTACGAGCAGTACTTC

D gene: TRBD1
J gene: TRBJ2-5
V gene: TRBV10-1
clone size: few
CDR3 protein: CASSEAGGGQETQYF
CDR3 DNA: TGCGCCAGCAGTGAGGCAGGGGGCGGGCAAGAGACCCAGTACTTC

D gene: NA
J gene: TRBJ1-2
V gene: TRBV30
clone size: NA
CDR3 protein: CAWTPFNYGYTF
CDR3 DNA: TGTGCCTGGACTCCGTTCAACTATGGCTACACCTTC

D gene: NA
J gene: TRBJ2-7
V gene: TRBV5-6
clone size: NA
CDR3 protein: CASSLEDRYEQYF
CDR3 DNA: TGTGCCAGCAGCTTGGAGGACAGATACGAGCAGTACTTC

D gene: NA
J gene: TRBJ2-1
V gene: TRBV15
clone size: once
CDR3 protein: CATTIAGLHNEQFF
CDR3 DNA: TGTGCCACTACCATAGCAGGGTTGCACAATGAGCAGTTCTTC

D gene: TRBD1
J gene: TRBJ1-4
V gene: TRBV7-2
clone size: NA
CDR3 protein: CASSLGDRWWEKLFF
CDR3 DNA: TGTGCCAGCAGCTTAGGGGACAGGTGGTGGGAAAAACTGTTTTTT

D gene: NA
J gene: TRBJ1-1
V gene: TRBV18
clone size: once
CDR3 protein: CASSPGQNTEAFF
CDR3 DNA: TGTGCCAGCTCACCAGGACAGAACACTGAAGCTTTCTTT

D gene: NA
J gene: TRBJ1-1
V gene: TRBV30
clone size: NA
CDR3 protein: CAWSFWGGMNTEAFF
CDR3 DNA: TGTGCCTGGAGTTTCTGGGGAGGCATGAACACTGAAGCTTTCTTT

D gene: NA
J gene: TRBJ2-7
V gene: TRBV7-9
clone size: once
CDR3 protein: CSSSSPIQSYEQYF
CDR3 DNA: TGTTCCAGCAGCTCCCCCATTCAGTCCTACGAGCAGTACTTC

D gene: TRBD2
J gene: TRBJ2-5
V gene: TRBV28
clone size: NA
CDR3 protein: CASSATSGIETQYF
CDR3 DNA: TGTGCCAGCAGCGCGACTAGCGGGATAGAGACCCAGTACTTC

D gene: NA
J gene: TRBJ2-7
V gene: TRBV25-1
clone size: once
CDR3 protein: CASSRTREQYF
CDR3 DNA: TGTGCCAGCAGTCGAACTCGTGAGCAGTACTTC

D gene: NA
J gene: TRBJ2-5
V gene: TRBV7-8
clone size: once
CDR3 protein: CASSLVPGQETQYF
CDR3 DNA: TGTGCCAGCAGCTTAGTTCCAGGGCAAGAGACCCAGTACTTC

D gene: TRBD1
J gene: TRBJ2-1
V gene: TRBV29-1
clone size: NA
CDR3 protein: CSVDRDGSYNEQFF
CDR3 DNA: TGCAGCGTAGACAGGGACGGCTCCTACAATGAGCAGTTCTTC

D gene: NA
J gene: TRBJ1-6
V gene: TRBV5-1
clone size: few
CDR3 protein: CASSLSQFTALHF
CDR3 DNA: TGCGCCAGCAGCTTGTCACAGTTCACGGCCCTCCACTTT

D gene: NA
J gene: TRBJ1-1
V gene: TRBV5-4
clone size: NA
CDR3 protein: CASSLDKNTEAFF
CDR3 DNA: TGTGCCAGCAGCTTGGATAAGAACACTGAAGCTTTCTTT

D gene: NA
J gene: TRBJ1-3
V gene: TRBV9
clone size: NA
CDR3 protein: CASSVGGGSGNTIYF
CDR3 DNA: TGTGCCAGCAGCGTAGGAGGAGGTTCTGGAAACACCATATATTTT

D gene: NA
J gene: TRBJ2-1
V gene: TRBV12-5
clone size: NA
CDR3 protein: CASGFVGRNEQFF
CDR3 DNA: TGTGCTAGTGGTTTTGTGGGGCGGAATGAGCAGTTCTTC

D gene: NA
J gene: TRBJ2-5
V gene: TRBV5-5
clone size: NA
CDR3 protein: CASSQPGQFETQYF
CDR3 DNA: TGTGCCAGCAGCCAACCTGGGCAGTTCGAGACCCAGTACTTC

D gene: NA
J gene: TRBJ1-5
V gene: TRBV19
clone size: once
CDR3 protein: CASSIDRRTLSNQPQHF
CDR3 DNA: TGTGCCAGTAGTATAGATCGCCGGACTCTAAGCAATCAGCCCCAGCATTTT

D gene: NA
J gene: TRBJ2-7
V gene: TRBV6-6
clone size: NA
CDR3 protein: CASSQGAYEQYF
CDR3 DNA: TGTGCCAGCAGTCAGGGCGCATACGAGCAGTACTTC

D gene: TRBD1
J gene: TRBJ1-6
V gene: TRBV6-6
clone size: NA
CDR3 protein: CASTGDRPTYNSPLHF
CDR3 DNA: TGTGCCAGCACCGGGGACAGACCAACCTATAATTCACCCCTCCACTTT

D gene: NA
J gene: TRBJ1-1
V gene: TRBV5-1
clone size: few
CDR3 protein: CASSHLNTEAFF
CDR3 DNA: TGCGCCAGCAGCCACCTAAACACTGAAGCTTTCTTT

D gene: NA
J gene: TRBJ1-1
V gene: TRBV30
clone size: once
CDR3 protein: CAWSLSRVNTEAFF
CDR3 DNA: TGTGCCTGGAGTTTGTCCCGGGTGAACACTGAAGCTTTCTTT

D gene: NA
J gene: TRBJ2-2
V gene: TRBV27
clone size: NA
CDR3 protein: CASSLTPTGELFF
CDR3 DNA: TGTGCCAGCAGTTTGACACCTACCGGGGAGCTGTTTTTT

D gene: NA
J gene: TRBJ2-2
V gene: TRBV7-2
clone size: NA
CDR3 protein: CASSLASQGRGELFF
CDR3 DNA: TGTGCCAGCAGCTTAGCGTCACAGGGCCGGGGGGAGCTGTTTTTT

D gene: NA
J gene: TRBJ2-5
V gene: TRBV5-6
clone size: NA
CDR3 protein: CASSLAGTPLETQYF
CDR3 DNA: TGTGCCAGCAGCTTGGCCGGGACTCCTTTGGAGACCCAGTACTTC